Presented here are 23 T cell receptor beta chains from one specimen sequenced in a study of memory CD4+ T cells and cytomegalovirus serostatus. The assay was immunoSEQ multiplex PCR, and TCRdb's table has in-frame clones only and misses some. This sample has around 60,000 clones, with under 90% found just once. The sort gate was single viable CD3+CD4+CD8-CD45RO+ cells for memory CD4+ T cells. The source material was memory CD4+ T cells from blood. The source of these receptors is an adult in good health and CMV-seronegative. Some clones in this sample may be carry-over from other donors' samples.

The chain carries TRBV4-3 and TRBJ2-7, with a weak D call TRBD1 (6 bases). The CDR3 loop spans 13 amino acids. The V gene's germline CDR1 is LGHNA and CDR2 YSLEER. Trimming pared 0 bases from V and 6 bases from J, leaving 9 bases between. The CDR3 DNA reads as TGCGCCAGCAGCCAAGATGGCAGGGGCGAGCAGTACTTC. Its protein is CASSQDGRGEQYF.

This clone was seen a few times. This chain links TRBV19 with TRBJ2-2, with D maybe TRBD2 (5 bases). CDR1 and CDR2 from the germline V gene are LNHDA and SQIVND (reference sequence). Trimming pared 1 base from V and 1 base from J, leaving 7 bases between. This CDR3 contains 15 residues. CDR3 DNA: TGTGCCAGTAGTATAGCACGGGGGAACACCGGGGAGCTGTTTTTT. It codes for CASSIARGNTGELFF.

The V gene is TRBV28, the J gene TRBJ2-5; no definite D call. Trimming took off 3 bases at V and 3 bases at J, with 11 bases between the two ends. CDR1 is MDHEN and CDR2 is SYDVKM in the germline V gene. This CDR3 spans 14 amino acids. The CDR3 loop is CASSFRTPEETQYF. CDR3 bases: TGTGCCAGCAGTTTTCGTACTCCCGAAGAGACCCAGTACTTC.

The chain recombines TRBV5-1 with TRBJ1-2; D possibly corresponds to TRBD1 (5 bases). Trimming shortened V by 2 bases and J by 2 bases, and 16 bases separated the two germline ends. Germline assignment: CDR1 SGHRS and CDR2 YFSETQ. This CDR3 has 16 amino acids. CDR3 loop: CASSFGGATVNYGYTF. For the CDR3, the DNA is TGCGCCAGCAGCTTTGGAGGGGCCACAGTAAACTATGGCTACACCTTC.

This chain connects TRBV15 to TRBJ1-1, with D uncertain. The V and J ends lost 0 bases and 1 base respectively, with 6 bases between them. Per the germline V gene, CDR1 is LNHNV and CDR2 is YYDKDF (reference sequence). The CDR3 loop spans 14 amino acids. The CDR3: CATSRDERNTEAFF. For the CDR3, the DNA is TGTGCCACCAGCAGAGATGAAAGGAACACTGAAGCTTTCTTT.

In its sample, this clone was seen a few times. The CDR3: CASSDMGGGLGEQFF. CDR3 bases: TGTGCCAGCAGTGATATGGGAGGGGGATTAGGGGAGCAGTTCTTC. The V and J genes are TRBV2 and TRBJ2-1; D is possibly TRBD2 (7 bases). V was cut by 3 bases and J by 10 bases, with 19 bases left in between. This CDR3 spans 15 amino acids. Germline CDR1 reads SNHLY; CDR2 reads FYNNEI. Based on the CDR3 plus reference TRBV2 and TRBJ2-1, the full variable domain is EPEVTQTPSHQVTQMGQEVILRCVPISNHLYFYWYRQILGQKVEFLVSFYNNEISEKSEIFDDQFSVERPDGSNFTLKIRSTKLEDSAMYFCASSDMGGGLGEQFFGPGTRLTVL.

The chain has TRBV7-2 and TRBJ1-1, with TRBD1 identical over 7 bases. The CDR3 totals 16 residues. The germline V gene has CDR1 SGHTA and CDR2 FQGNSA. Trimming took 1 base from V and 1 from J; bases not matched to a gene: 6. CDR3 in amino acids: CASSLGGTVSNTEAFF. CDR3 sequence (DNA): TGTGCCAGCAGCTTAGGGGGGACAGTATCGAACACTGAAGCTTTCTTT. Full variable domain (missing parts from reference TRBV7-2 and TRBJ1-1): GAGVSQSPSNKVTEKGKDVELRCDPISGHTALYWYRQSLGQGLEFLIYFQGNSAPDKSGLPSDRFSAERTGGSVSTLTIQRTQQEDSAVYLCASSLGGTVSNTEAFFGQGTRLTVV.

This clone was picked up one time. The DNA of the CDR3 is TGTGCCAGTAGTCCAGGACTAGCGGGCCCGACCACCGGGGAGCTGTTTTTT. Its protein is CASSPGLAGPTTGELFF. The genes are TRBV19 and TRBJ2-2; 11 bases agree with TRBD2. Trimming removed 5 bases from V and 4 bases from J; junction bases left unmatched: 9. In germline, CDR1 is LNHDA, CDR2 SQIVND (reference sequence). The CDR3 loop spans 17 amino acids.

The chain uses TRBV27 and TRBJ2-1, with D uncertain. Trimming shortened V by 2 bases and J by 10 bases, and 6 bases separated the two germline ends. Germline CDR1 MNHEY, CDR2 SMNVEV (reference sequence). CDR3 length: 11 amino acids. CDR3 amino acids: CASSLMGEQFF. CDR3 coding DNA: TGTGCCAGCAGTTTAATGGGCGAGCAGTTCTTC.

V is TRBV5-1 and J is TRBJ2-1; 14 bases are a match to TRBD2. The V and J ends lost 4 bases and 12 bases, in that order; junction bases with no gene match: 6. The CDR3 is 14 amino acids. The V gene's germline CDR1 is SGHRS and CDR2 YFSETQ. The CDR3 protein is CASSPGTSGSSQFF. Here the CDR3 DNA reads TGCGCCAGCAGCCCCGGGACTAGCGGGAGTTCGCAGTTCTTC.

Only a few counts were recorded for this clone. The chain employs TRBV29-1 and TRBJ2-5; 10 positions agree with TRBD2. The germline V gene has CDR1 SQVTM and CDR2 ANQGSEA. The CDR3 is 15 residues long. J gave up 7 bases and V 3 bases, and 11 bases lay outside the gene matches. The DNA of the CDR3 is TGCAGCGTTGACCCAGCGGGAGGGCAGGGGGGGACCCAGTACTTC. It specifies CSVDPAGGQGGTQYF.

The J gene is TRBJ2-7, the V gene TRBV11-2, with 12 nucleotides matching TRBD2. V lost 3 bases, J lost 3 bases, and 0 bases stayed unmatched. Per germline, CDR1 SGHAT and CDR2 FQNNGV. This CDR3 comprises 14 residues. The CDR3 here is CASSLGLAGYEQYF. The CDR3 DNA reads as TGTGCCAGCAGCTTGGGACTAGCGGGCTACGAGCAGTACTTC.

The gene calls are TRBV6-1 and TRBJ1-1; D is unresolved. This CDR3 contains 10 residues. CDR1 is MNHNS, CDR2 SASEGT, per germline. V lost 6 bases and J 10 bases, leaving 9 bases between the germline ends. The CDR3, as DNA: TGTGCCAGCAGCCGAGTTGGAGCTTTCTTT. It codes for CASSRVGAFF.

The chain uses TRBV30 and TRBJ2-1; the D gene could be TRBD1 or TRBD2 (5 bases each). Germline assignment: CDR1 GTSNPN and CDR2 SVGIG (reference sequence). The length of the CDR3 is 14 residues. The V and J ends lost 2 bases and 3 bases respectively, with 11 bases between them. The CDR3 DNA reads as TGTGCCTGGAGTACTAAGAGGGGCTACAATGAGCAGTTCTTC. This codes for CAWSTKRGYNEQFF.

This clone has just a few counts. The chain carries TRBV7-3 and TRBJ1-6; 7 nucleotides agree with TRBD1. Germline loops: CDR1 SGHTA, CDR2 FQGTGA. This CDR3 spans 14 amino acids. The junction had 4 bases not matched to a gene; V was cut back by 5 bases and J by 6 bases. The CDR3 protein is CASSRGQRNSPLHF. The CDR3 DNA follows: TGTGCCAGCAGCCGGGGACAGCGTAATTCACCCCTCCACTTT.

The chain has TRBV18 and TRBJ1-4; D gene ambiguous. Trimming cost V 5 bases and J 4 bases, with 11 bases left between them. Germline V CDR1 and CDR2: KGHSH, LQKENI. The CDR3 runs to 14 residues. CDR3 sequence (DNA): TGTGCCAGCTCAACCGGACCCTTTAATGAAAAACTGTTTTTT. This translates into CASSTGPFNEKLFF.

This clone appeared a few times. This chain joins TRBV7-2 and TRBJ1-1; TRBD1 aligns across 8 bases. The CDR3 is 18 amino acids. Germline V gene lookup returns CDR1 SGHTA and CDR2 FQGNSA. The trim removed 5 bases at V and 0 bases at J, leaving 14 bases unmatched. The CDR3 DNA reads as TGTGCCAGCAGCCCTCGACAGGGGAGAACTAATATGAACACTGAAGCTTTCTTT. It yields the protein CASSPRQGRTNMNTEAFF.

The chain uses TRBV28 and TRBJ2-1; TRBD1 aligns across 8 bases. J was trimmed by 5 bases and V by 2 bases; bases with no gene match: 11. The V gene's germline CDR1 is MDHEN and CDR2 SYDVKM. This CDR3 has 17 residues. As DNA, the CDR3 is TGTGCCAGCAGTTTACCCCTTGGCCGGACAGGGAACAATGAGCAGTTCTTC. Translating it yields CASSLPLGRTGNNEQFF.

This clone has only a few counts. The CDR3 bases are TGCGCCAGCAGCAGGGGACGACTTGAGGGCTACACCTTC. This encodes CASSRGRLEGYTF. The rearrangement links TRBV5-1 to TRBJ1-2; possible D gene TRBD1, 5 bases. The CDR3 runs to 13 residues. Trimming removed 4 bases at V and 8 bases at J, with 15 bases between. Germline assignment: CDR1 SGHRS and CDR2 YFSETQ.

This clone has only a few counts. The V and J genes are TRBV25-1 and TRBJ2-7; D is possibly TRBD1 or TRBD2 (5 bases each). Germline CDR1 reads MGHDK; CDR2 reads SYGVNS. Trimming removed 2 bases at V and 6 bases at J, with 20 bases between. The CDR3 length is 16 residues. CDR3 residues: CASSEPRGRRGSEQYF. In DNA, the CDR3 is TGTGCCAGCAGTGAACCCCGGGGTAGAAGGGGAAGCGAGCAGTACTTC.

This clone was detected a few times. Other DNA sequences of this sample code for an identical CDR3. This chain joins TRBV6-5 and TRBJ1-4; D may be TRBD1 (5 bases). The CDR3 length is 14 residues. Germline loops: CDR1 MNHEY, CDR2 SVGAGI. The V gene lost 2 bases and the J gene lost 2 bases, with 6 bases spanning the gap. The CDR3 bases are TGTGCCAGCAGTTACGGGGGGACTAATGAAAAACTGTTTTTT. Translation gives CASSYGGTNEKLFF.

The rearrangement joins TRBV28 to TRBJ2-1; maybe TRBD2 (5 bases). CDR1 is MDHEN, CDR2 SYDVKM, per germline. The V and J ends lost 8 bases and 5 bases respectively, with 16 bases between them. CDR3 length: 14 residues. The CDR3 region is CASCRTGPNNEQFF. In DNA form, the CDR3 reads TGTGCCAGCTGTAGGACTGGGCCCAACAATGAGCAGTTCTTC.

This chain links TRBV18 with TRBJ1-5, with D perhaps matching TRBD1 (6 bases). The CDR3 is 15 residues long. CDR1 is KGHSH and CDR2 is LQKENI in the germline V gene. V lost 3 bases and J 0 bases, leaving 9 bases between the germline ends. The CDR3 DNA is TGTGCCAGCTCACCTGACAGGAATAGCAATCAGCCCCAGCATTTT. It yields the protein CASSPDRNSNQPQHF.